This T cell receptor (beta chain) originates from a study of blood T cell repertoires in COVID-19. CDR3 length equals 15 residues. V was shortened by 6 bases and J by 1 base, with 13 bases between the two germline ends. CDR1 SNHLY and CDR2 FYNNEI come from the germline V gene. This clone was observed a few times. Here immunoSEQ multiplex PCR was the method, and the copy in TCRdb shows in-frame clones only, minus some. The sample has approximately 150,000 clones, 65% to 85% seen once. Sequencing was carried out using peripheral blood. The V and J genes are TRBV2 and TRBJ1-5; TRBD1 might be the D (6 bases). This TCR was sampled from a man aged 65-85 years with active or convalescent COVID-19. The CDR3 loop is CASRSGGQSNQPQHF. CDR3 nucleotide sequence: TGTGCCAGCAGGTCTGGGGGCCAGAGCAATCAGCCCCAGCATTTT.